This T cell receptor (beta chain) was documented in a study of T cell changes during pregnancy in multiple sclerosis. The method was immunoSEQ multiplex PCR; TCRdb's version includes in-frame clones alone and lacks a portion of them. The sample carries approximately 44,000 clones, around nine tenths recorded once. This clone was detected once. CDR3 size: 16 residues. V dropped 0 bases and J dropped 5 bases, with 17 bases sitting between them. This TCR came from a female donor with multiple sclerosis, enrolled in a pregnancy study. The chain is built from TRBV5-3 and TRBJ1-2; D possibly corresponds to TRBD1 (6 bases). TRBV5-3 is an ORF for which the function is uncertain. Sequenced material: CD4+ T cells from peripheral blood mononuclear cells, taken before pregnancy. The CDR3 nucleotides are TGTGCCAGAAGCTTGGCTTGTTCGGACAGAAGTTATGGCTACACCTTC. It encodes CARSLACSDRSYGYTF.